These 4 T cell receptor beta chains came from one sample sequenced in a study of blood T cells in healthy people across ages. A sample-barcoded 5' primer and a J-beta primer mix were used in a second PCR of roughly 7 to 11 cycles. TCRdb re-called the 5' RACE reads with MiXCR, one entry per CDR3 protein. Of about 780,000 distinct CDR3 sequences in the sample, more than 35% are singletons; the top ten hold about a sixth. Sequenced material: blood. The receptors derive from a man older than 75 in good health.

This clonotype was seen a few times. The genes are TRBV11-3 and TRBJ2-1, with a tentative D call TRBD1 (6 bases). CDR1 SGHNT and CDR2 YENEEA come from the germline V gene. V shed 0 bases and J shed 0 bases, with 9 bases lying between them. The CDR3 is 16 residues long. CDR3 sequence (DNA): TGTGCCAGCAGCTTAGAGGGGGCGAGCTCCTACAATGAGCAGTTCTTC. This translates into CASSLEGASSYNEQFF.

V usage is TRBV25-1 and J usage is TRBJ1-2, with 7 nucleotides matching TRBD1. There are 16 residues in the CDR3. Unmatched junction bases numbered 8, after V lost 4 bases and J lost 0 bases. The germline gives CDR1 MGHDK, CDR2 SYGVNS. The CDR3 nucleotides read TGTGCCAGCAGTGGCAGACAGGGTATCACTAACTATGGCTACACCTTC. As protein: CASSGRQGITNYGYTF.

V is TRBV20-1 and J is TRBJ2-1, with 11 bases aligning to TRBD2. With 5 bases clipped from V and 1 base from J, the junction kept 4 bases outside the gene matches. Germline V CDR1 and CDR2: DFQATT, SNEGSKA (reference sequence). This CDR3 is built from 15 residues. The CDR3 loop is CSAASGRTSYNEQFF. In DNA, the CDR3 is TGCAGTGCTGCTAGCGGGAGGACGTCCTACAATGAGCAGTTCTTC.

The gene calls are TRBV6-5 and TRBJ2-1; D uncertain. The CDR3 consists of 16 residues. The ends were cut back, 2 bases at V and 4 bases at J, with 15 bases in the middle. Germline V CDR1 and CDR2: MNHEY, SVGAGI. The CDR3 reads CASSYLRLGIYNEQFF. Here the CDR3 DNA reads TGTGCCAGCAGTTACCTCAGACTTGGGATTTACAATGAGCAGTTCTTC.